The entry below describes one T cell receptor (beta chain). Its target is not known. This sample was included in a study of CD4+ T cells in melanoma. Study observations and caveats: Diverse differentiation states were reported for melanoma neoantigen-specific CD4+ T cells. CD8+ T cell, macrophage and B cell function reportedly correlated with neoantigen-specific CD4+ T cells.

TCRdb keeps only in-frame clones here, not all; method: immunoSEQ multiplex PCR. The sample records 45,000 or so clones, roughly 89% being singletons. The CDR3 runs to 14 residues. Deletions cut 6 bases from V and 3 bases from J, with 14 bases between. Germline CDR1 reads LNHDA; CDR2 reads SQIVND (reference sequence). Sequencing was done on a sample of peripheral blood. The chain recombines TRBV19 with TRBJ1-2, with D possibly being TRBD1 (6 bases). This clonotype originated in a human donor with melanoma. The CDR3 DNA follows: TGTGCCAGTAGCTCGGACAGAAATTACTATGGCTACACCTTC. Translated: CASSSDRNYYGYTF.